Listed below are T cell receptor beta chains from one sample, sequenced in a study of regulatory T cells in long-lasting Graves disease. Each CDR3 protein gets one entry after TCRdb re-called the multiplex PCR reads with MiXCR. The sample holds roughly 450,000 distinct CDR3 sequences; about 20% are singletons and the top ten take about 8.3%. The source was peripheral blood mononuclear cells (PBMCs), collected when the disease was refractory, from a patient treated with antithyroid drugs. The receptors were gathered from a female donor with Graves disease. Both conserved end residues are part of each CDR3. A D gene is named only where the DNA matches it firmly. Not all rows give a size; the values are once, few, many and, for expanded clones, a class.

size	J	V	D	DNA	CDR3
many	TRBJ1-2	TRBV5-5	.	TGTGCCAGCAGCGCGATCGGGACTGTTAACTATGGCTACACCTTC	CASSAIGTVNYGYTF
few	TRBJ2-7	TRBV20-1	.	TGCAGTGCTAGAGATCCAGCGGCAGCTTCCTACGAGCAGTACTTC	CSARDPAAASYEQYF
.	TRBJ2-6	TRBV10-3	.	TGTGCCATCAGTGAGCGTGATAGCAGTTACTCTGGGGCCAACGTCCTGACTTTC	CAISERDSSYSGANVLTF
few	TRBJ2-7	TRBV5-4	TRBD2	TGTGCCAGCAGCTTGGGGGGACTAGCGAACGAGCAGTACTTC	CASSLGGLANEQYF
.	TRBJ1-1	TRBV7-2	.	TGTGCCAGCAGCTTATGGGGGCAGGGAGGCACTGAAGCTTTCTTT	CASSLWGQGGTEAFF
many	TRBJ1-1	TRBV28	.	TGTGCCAGCAGAGGCCGTGGGAACACTGAAGCTTTCTTT	CASRGRGNTEAFF
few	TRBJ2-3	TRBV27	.	TGTGCCAGCAGAAGGGGTCGGGGGAGTAAGGATACGCAGTATTTT	CASRRGRGSKDTQYF
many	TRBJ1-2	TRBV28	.	TGTGCCAGCAGTTTCCAGGGTGCTGGCTACACCTTC	CASSFQGAGYTF
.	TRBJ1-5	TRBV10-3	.	TGTGCCATCAGTGAGTCCACACCATCTTCTCGGGTAGAGCCCCAGCATTTT	CAISESTPSSRVEPQHF
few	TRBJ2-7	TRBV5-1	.	TGCGCCAGCAGCCAAGAACCAGGGTCCTACGAGCAGTACTTC	CASSQEPGSYEQYF
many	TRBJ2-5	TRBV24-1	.	TGTGCCACCAGCGCCCCGGACAACCTACAAGAGACCCAGTACTTC	CATSAPDNLQETQYF
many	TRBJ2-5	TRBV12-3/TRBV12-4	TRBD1	TGTGCCAGCAGTTCCTACCTGACAGGGAAACAAGAGACCCAGTACTTC	CASSSYLTGKQETQYF
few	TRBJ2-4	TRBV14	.	TGTGCCAGCAGCCATCTACAGGGTAAACTAGCCAAAAACATTCAGTACTTC	CASSHLQGKLAKNIQYF
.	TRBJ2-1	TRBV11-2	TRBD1	TGTGCCAGCAGCTTCTTCGGACAGGGCCGGCATGAGCAGTTCTTC	CASSFFGQGRHEQFF
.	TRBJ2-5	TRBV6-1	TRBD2	TGTGCCAGCAGACGACTAGCGGGAGGAGAGACCCAGTACTTC	CASRRLAGGETQYF
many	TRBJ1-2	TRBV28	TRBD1	TGTGCCAGCAGCGGGGGGACAGGTCGGGGCTATGGCTACACCTTC	CASSGGTGRGYGYTF
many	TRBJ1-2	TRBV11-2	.	TGTGCCAGCAGCCCACGCAGGGAAGCTAACTATGGCTACACCTTC	CASSPRREANYGYTF
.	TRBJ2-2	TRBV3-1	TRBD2	TGTATCAGCAGCCATTTAGCGGGAGAGGGAACCGGGGAGCTGTTTTTT	CISSHLAGEGTGELFF
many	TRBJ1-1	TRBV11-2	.	TGTGCCAGCAGCTTTCAATTGGGGTTGAACACTGAAGCTTTCTTT	CASSFQLGLNTEAFF
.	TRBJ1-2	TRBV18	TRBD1	TGTGCCAGCTCACCACTCAACCCGGGACAGGGTGCTCATGGCTACACCTTC	CASSPLNPGQGAHGYTF
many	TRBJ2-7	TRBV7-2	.	TGTGCCAGCAGCTTAGTTCCCGGAAGTTACGAGCAGTACTTC	CASSLVPGSYEQYF
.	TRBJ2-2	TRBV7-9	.	TGTGCCAGCAGCCCCGTGGGGTTAACCGGGGAGCTGTTTTTT	CASSPVGLTGELFF
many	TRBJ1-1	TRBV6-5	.	TGTGCCAGCAGTTACTCGCCAGGGTCTGAAGCTTTCTTT	CASSYSPGSEAFF
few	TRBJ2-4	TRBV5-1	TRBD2	TGCGCCAGCAGCTTAATTAGCGGGAGCAGTATTTGGTACTTC	CASSLISGSSIWYF
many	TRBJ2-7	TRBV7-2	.	TGTGCCAGCAGCTTCCGGGGATACTACGAGCAGTACTTC	CASSFRGYYEQYF
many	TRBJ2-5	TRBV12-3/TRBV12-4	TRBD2	TGTGCCAGCAGTTGGACTAGCGGGAGGGCCTTTGGGACCCAGTACTTC	CASSWTSGRAFGTQYF
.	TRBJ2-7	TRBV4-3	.	TGCGCCAGCAGCCAAGAACTAGTACAGTTCTCCTACGAGCAGTACTTC	CASSQELVQFSYEQYF
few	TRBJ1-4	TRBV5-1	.	TGCGCCAGCAGCTTACAAGGAGGGAATGAAAAACTGTTTTTT	CASSLQGGNEKLFF
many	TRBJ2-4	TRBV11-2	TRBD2	TGTGCCAGCAGCAGTATAGCGGGAGAGGAAAACATTCAGTACTTC	CASSSIAGEENIQYF
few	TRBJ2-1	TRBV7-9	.	TGTGCCAGCAGCTCCGGCCTGACCCCCTACAATGAGCAGTTCTTC	CASSSGLTPYNEQFF